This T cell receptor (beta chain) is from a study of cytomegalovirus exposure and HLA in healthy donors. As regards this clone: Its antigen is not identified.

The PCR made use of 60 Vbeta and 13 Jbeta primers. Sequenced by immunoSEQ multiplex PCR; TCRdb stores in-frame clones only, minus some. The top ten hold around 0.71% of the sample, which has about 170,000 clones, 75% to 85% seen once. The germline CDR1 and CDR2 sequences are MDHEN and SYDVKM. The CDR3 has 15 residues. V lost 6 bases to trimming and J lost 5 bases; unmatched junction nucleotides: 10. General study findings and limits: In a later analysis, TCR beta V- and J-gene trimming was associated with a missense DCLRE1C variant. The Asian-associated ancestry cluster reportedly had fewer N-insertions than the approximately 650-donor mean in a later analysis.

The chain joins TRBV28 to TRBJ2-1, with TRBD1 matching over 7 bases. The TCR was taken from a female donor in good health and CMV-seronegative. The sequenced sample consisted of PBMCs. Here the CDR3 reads CASSQSGTVNNEQFF. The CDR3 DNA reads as TGTGCCAGCAGCCAGTCCGGGACAGTCAACAATGAGCAGTTCTTC.